The 23 T cell receptor beta chains reported below all come from one sample, sequenced in a study of blood T cell repertoires in COVID-19. Profiled with immunoSEQ multiplex PCR; TCRdb holds only in-frame clones, not every one. The data hold 110,000 to 150,000 clones, with about 80% observed a single time. The sequenced sample was peripheral blood. These receptors were collected from a human donor in a cohort sampled during active COVID-19.

The chain joins TRBV5-1 to TRBJ2-2; TRBD2 matches at 9 bases. V dropped 0 bases and J dropped 4; count of bases not matched to a gene: 1. From germline, CDR1 is SGHRS and CDR2 YFSETQ. The CDR3 extends over 15 amino acids. The CDR3 is CASSLVRGGTGELFF. The CDR3 DNA reads as TGCGCCAGCAGCTTGGTGCGGGGGGGCACCGGGGAGCTGTTTTTT.

J is TRBJ2-3 and V is TRBV15, with D hard to call. V was trimmed by 3 bases and J by 0 bases, leaving 10 bases between them. The CDR3 extends over 15 amino acids. CDR1 is LNHNV and CDR2 is YYDKDF in the germline V gene (reference sequence). The CDR3 loop is CATSSFTASTDTQYF. In DNA, the CDR3 is TGTGCCACCAGCAGCTTCACAGCCAGCACAGATACGCAGTATTTT.

This clone was picked up a small number of times. The V gene is TRBV7-2, the J gene TRBJ1-5; maybe TRBD1 (5 bases). CDR3 length: 15 amino acids. Germline CDR1 SGHTA, CDR2 FQGNSA. V gave up 5 bases and J gave up 1 base, with 12 bases separating them. CDR3 coding DNA: TGTGCCAGCAGCACGGGGGAGGCAAGCAATCAGCCCCAGCATTTT. It is translated as CASSTGEASNQPQHF.

The V call is TRBV5-5, the J call TRBJ1-5; D possibly corresponds to TRBD1 (5 bases). There are 15 residues in the CDR3. Trimming took off 4 bases at V and 7 bases at J, with 18 bases between the two ends. From germline, CDR1 is SGHKS and CDR2 YYEKEE (reference sequence). The CDR3 reads CASSTPGLGQQPQHF. The DNA of the CDR3 is TGTGCCAGCAGCACACCGGGACTGGGGCAGCAGCCCCAGCATTTT.

The V gene is TRBV5-5, the J gene TRBJ2-7, with D perhaps TRBD2 (5 bases). The V gene lost 9 bases and the J gene lost 0 bases, with 13 bases spanning the gap. CDR3 size: 13 residues. Per germline, CDR1 SGHKS and CDR2 YYEKEE (reference sequence). The CDR3 spells CATRYSGSYEQYF. The CDR3 nucleotides are TGTGCCACCAGGTACAGCGGCTCCTACGAGCAGTACTTC.

CDR3 sequence (DNA): TGTGCCAGCAGCTTCGCAGAGAACACTGAAGCTTTCTTT. This encodes CASSFAENTEAFF. The J gene is TRBJ1-1, the V gene TRBV11-2; D not resolved. Germline assignment: CDR1 SGHAT and CDR2 FQNNGV. This CDR3 region has 13 residues. V lost 3 bases, J lost 1 base, and 6 bases lay in between.

The rearrangement joins TRBV6-2 or TRBV6-3 to TRBJ2-7; 8 positions match TRBD1. V gave up 6 bases and J gave up 4 bases; unmatched junction bases: 11. This CDR3 is 15 amino acids long. Germline CDR1 MNHEY, CDR2 SVGEGT. CDR3 loop: CASSRLAGGGYEQYF. In DNA form, the CDR3 reads TGTGCCAGCAGCCGCCTCGCAGGGGGCGGTTACGAGCAGTACTTC.

The V gene is TRBV7-6, the J gene TRBJ2-5, with D possibly being TRBD2 (6 bases). Germline lookup yields CDR1 SGHVS and CDR2 FNYEAQ. CDR3 size: 17 residues. V was shortened by 2 bases and J by 2 bases, with 18 bases between the two germline ends. The CDR3 loop reads CASSLSPGSGVQETQYF. Here the CDR3 DNA reads TGTGCCAGCAGCTTATCTCCGGGGTCGGGGGTACAAGAGACCCAGTACTTC.

The chain couples TRBV10-2 to TRBJ2-6; D call uncertain. The CDR3 has 12 amino acids. The germline V gene has CDR1 WSHSY and CDR2 SAAADI. Trimming removed 8 bases at V and 6 bases at J, with 8 bases between. In nucleotides, the CDR3 is TGCGCCAGCGGGCCACTGGCCAACGTCCTGACTTTC. Translation: CASGPLANVLTF.

This clone was recorded once. The CDR3 region has the DNA TGTGCCAGTAGTCCCCTCCGCGTAGGGGGCCCAGATACGCAGTATTTT. This sequence encodes CASSPLRVGGPDTQYF. This chain connects TRBV19 to TRBJ2-3, with 7 positions matching TRBD1. CDR3 length: 16 amino acids. Germline V gene sequence: CDR1 LNHDA, CDR2 SQIVND (reference sequence). Losses at the gene ends were 5 bases for V and 4 bases for J; bases not matched to a gene: 12.

The chain is built from TRBV3-1 (or the pseudogene TRBV3-2) and TRBJ1-3; 9 bases agree with TRBD1. V gave up 5 bases and J gave up 3 bases; unmatched junction bases: 8. Looked up from germline, CDR1 is LGHDT and CDR2 is YNNKEL (reference sequence). The CDR3 is 16 amino acids. The CDR3 region is CASSRPGQGSGNTIYF. The CDR3 DNA is TGTGCCAGCAGCAGACCGGGACAGGGTAGTGGAAACACCATATATTTT.

This chain links TRBV5-1 with TRBJ1-5, with D tentatively TRBD1 (5 bases). The CDR3 is made up of 14 amino acids. Germline V gene data show CDR1 as SGHRS and CDR2 as YFSETQ. Deletions cut 0 bases from V and 7 bases from J, with 11 bases between. CDR3 DNA sequence: TGCGCCAGCAGCTTGGAGGGGCGCGGACAGCCCCAGCATTTT. Amino acid sequence: CASSLEGRGQPQHF.

This chain connects TRBV4-1 to TRBJ2-6; possibly TRBD2 for D (6 bases). Trimming took off 2 bases at V and 5 bases at J, with 7 bases between the two ends. The CDR3 has 14 residues. CDR1 is MGHRA, CDR2 YSYEKL, per germline. This chain's CDR3 is CASSQSGWANVLTF. CDR3 bases: TGCGCCAGCAGCCAAAGCGGGTGGGCCAACGTCCTGACTTTC.

The V call is TRBV6-6, the J call TRBJ2-2, with D tentatively TRBD1 (6 bases). This CDR3 region has 14 residues. Germline V gene sequence: CDR1 MNHNY, CDR2 SVGAGI (reference sequence). Trimming left V 8 bases short and J 2 bases short, with 12 bases between. The CDR3 region is CASGRGGNTGELFF. The CDR3 nucleotides are TGTGCCAGCGGCCGAGGGGGAAACACCGGGGAGCTGTTTTTT.

The chain uses TRBV6-1 and TRBJ1-2; 7 bases align to TRBD1. Germline V gene lookup returns CDR1 MNHNS and CDR2 SASEGT. J lost 5 bases, V lost 0 bases, and 3 bases had no gene match. The CDR3 spans 14 residues. As DNA, the CDR3 is TGTGCCAGCAGTGAAGCAGGGGGCGGGTATGGCTACACCTTC. This translates into CASSEAGGGYGYTF.

This clone was counted once. The chain links TRBV7-9 to TRBJ2-3, with D uncertain. The germline V gene has CDR1 SEHNR and CDR2 FQNEAQ (reference sequence). CDR3 length: 11 amino acids. V lost 6 bases, J lost 4 bases, and 5 bases lay in between. The CDR3 region is CASSYSDTQYF. DNA of the CDR3: TGTGCCAGCAGTTACTCAGATACGCAGTATTTT.

The rearrangement uses TRBV4-1 and TRBJ2-2; D possibly corresponds to TRBD1 (6 bases). Germline V lookup: CDR1 MGHRA, CDR2 YSYEKL. CDR3 length equals 15 residues. Trimming took 2 bases from V and 4 from J, leaving 11 bases between them. This CDR3 is CASSQRTVSTGELFF. CDR3 DNA sequence: TGCGCCAGCAGCCAACGGACAGTAAGCACCGGGGAGCTGTTTTTT.

The gene calls are TRBV4-1 and TRBJ2-7, with TRBD1 identical over 7 bases. V lost 4 bases, J lost 3 bases, and 3 bases stayed unmatched. CDR1 is MGHRA, CDR2 YSYEKL, per germline. The CDR3 consists of 13 residues. The chain's CDR3 is CASSLGTDYEQYF. The CDR3 DNA sequence: TGCGCCAGCAGCCTGGGGACAGACTACGAGCAGTACTTC.

This chain uses TRBV16 with TRBJ2-3, with TRBD2 matching 13 bases. This CDR3 comprises 15 residues. Trimming at V came to 4 bases and at J to 4 bases, leaving 2 bases not matched to a gene. Germline V gene sequence: CDR1 KGHSY, CDR2 FQNENV. Written as DNA, the CDR3 is TGTGCCAGCAGCCCCGGACTAGCGGGGGCAGATACGCAGTATTTT. Encoded protein: CASSPGLAGADTQYF.

This clone has a handful of counts. The V gene is TRBV5-1, the J gene TRBJ1-6; the D is unclear. Trimming left V 5 bases short and J 9 bases short, with 21 bases between. Germline CDR1 SGHRS, CDR2 YFSETQ. The CDR3 is 16 amino acids. The CDR3 here is CASRDRYRGFSSPLHF. CDR3 bases: TGCGCCAGCAGAGATAGGTATCGAGGGTTCAGTTCACCCCTCCACTTT. Full variable domain (missing parts from reference TRBV5-1 and TRBJ1-6): KAGVTQTPRYLIKTRGQQVTLSCSPISGHRSVSWYQQTPGQGLQFLFEYFSETQRNKGNFPGRFSGRQFSNSRSEMNVSTLELGDSALYLCASRDRYRGFSSPLHFGNGTRLTVT.

The chain is built from TRBV6-1 and TRBJ1-6; the D gene is possibly TRBD1 (5 bases). CDR1 is MNHNS and CDR2 is SASEGT in the germline V gene. CDR3 size: 17 residues. Deletions cut 1 base from V and 10 bases from J, with 20 bases between. The CDR3 DNA sequence: TGTGCCAGCAGTGAAGTAAGGCCAGGGTTGATTCGGTCACCCCTCCACTTT. This codes for CASSEVRPGLIRSPLHF.

This clone was counted only a few times. V is TRBV6-1 and J is TRBJ1-2; weak D call: TRBD1 (6 bases). Germline V gene sequence: CDR1 MNHNS, CDR2 SASEGT. Trimming took 3 bases from V and 2 from J, leaving 10 bases between them. The CDR3 covers 14 residues. CDR3 protein: CASSDTGLNYGYTF. The CDR3 DNA reads TGTGCCAGCAGTGATACAGGGTTAAACTATGGCTACACCTTC.

This clone came up a few times. V and J are TRBV10-2 and TRBJ2-2, with D unclear. Germline V gene lookup returns CDR1 WSHSY and CDR2 SAAADI. This CDR3 is 16 amino acids long. The V and J ends lost 7 bases and 1 base respectively, with 16 bases between them. The CDR3 DNA is TGCGCCAGCAAAGAGGCAGCTATAAGGAACACCGGGGAGCTGTTTTTT. Amino acids: CASKEAAIRNTGELFF.